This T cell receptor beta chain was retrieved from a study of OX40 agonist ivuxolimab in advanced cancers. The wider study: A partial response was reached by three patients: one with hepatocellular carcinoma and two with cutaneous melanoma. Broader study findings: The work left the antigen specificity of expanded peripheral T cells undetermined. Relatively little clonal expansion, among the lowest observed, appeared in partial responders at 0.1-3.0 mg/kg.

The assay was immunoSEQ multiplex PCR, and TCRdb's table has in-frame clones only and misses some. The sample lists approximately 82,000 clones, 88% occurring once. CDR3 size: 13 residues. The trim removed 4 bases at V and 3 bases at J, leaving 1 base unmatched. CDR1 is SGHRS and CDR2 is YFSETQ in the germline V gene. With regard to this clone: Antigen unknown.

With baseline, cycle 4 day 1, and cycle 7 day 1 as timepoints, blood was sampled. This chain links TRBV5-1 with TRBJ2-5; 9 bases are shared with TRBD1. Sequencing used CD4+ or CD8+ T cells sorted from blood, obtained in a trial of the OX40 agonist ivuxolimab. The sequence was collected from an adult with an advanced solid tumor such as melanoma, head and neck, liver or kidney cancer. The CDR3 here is CASSRDREETQYF. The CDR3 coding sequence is TGCGCCAGCAGCCGGGACAGGGAAGAGACCCAGTACTTC.